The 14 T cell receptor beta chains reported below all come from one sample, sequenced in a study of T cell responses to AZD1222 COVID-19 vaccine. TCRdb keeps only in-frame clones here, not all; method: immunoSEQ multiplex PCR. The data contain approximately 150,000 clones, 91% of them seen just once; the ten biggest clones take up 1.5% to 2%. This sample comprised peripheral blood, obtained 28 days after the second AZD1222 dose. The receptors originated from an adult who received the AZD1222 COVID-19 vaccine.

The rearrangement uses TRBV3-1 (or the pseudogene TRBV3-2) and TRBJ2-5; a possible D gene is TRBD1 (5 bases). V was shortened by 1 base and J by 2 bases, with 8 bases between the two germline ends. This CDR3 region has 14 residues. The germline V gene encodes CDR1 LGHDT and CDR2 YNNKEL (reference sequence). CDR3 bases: TGTGCCAGCAGCCAAGGGACAAGTCAAGAGACCCAGTACTTC. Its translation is CASSQGTSQETQYF.

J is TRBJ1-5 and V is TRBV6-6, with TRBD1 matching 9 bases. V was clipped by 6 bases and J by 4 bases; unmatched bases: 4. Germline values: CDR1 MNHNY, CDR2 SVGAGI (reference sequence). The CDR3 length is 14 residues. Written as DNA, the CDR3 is TGTGCCAGCAGGGAGACAGGGGGTAATCAGCCCCAGCATTTT. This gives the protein CASRETGGNQPQHF.

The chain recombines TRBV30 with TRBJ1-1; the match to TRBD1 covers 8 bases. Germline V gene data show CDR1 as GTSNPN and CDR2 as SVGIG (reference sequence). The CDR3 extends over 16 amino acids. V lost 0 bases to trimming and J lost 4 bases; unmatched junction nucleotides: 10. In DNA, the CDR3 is TGTGCCTGGAGTGTACTCGGGACAGGCAAAAGCACTGAAGCTTTCTTT. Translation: CAWSVLGTGKSTEAFF.

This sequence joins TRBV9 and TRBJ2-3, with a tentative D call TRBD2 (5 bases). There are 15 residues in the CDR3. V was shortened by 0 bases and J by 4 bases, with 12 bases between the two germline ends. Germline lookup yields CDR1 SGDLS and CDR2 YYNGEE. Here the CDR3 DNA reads TGTGCCAGCAGCGTAGGAGGAGGTTGGGCAGATACGCAGTATTTT. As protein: CASSVGGGWADTQYF.

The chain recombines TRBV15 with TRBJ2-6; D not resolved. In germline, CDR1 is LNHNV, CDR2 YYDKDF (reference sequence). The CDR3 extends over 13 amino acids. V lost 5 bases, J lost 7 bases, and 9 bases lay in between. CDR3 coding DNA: TGTGCCACCAGCCCCCAGGCCGCCAACGTCCTGACTTTC. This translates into CATSPQAANVLTF. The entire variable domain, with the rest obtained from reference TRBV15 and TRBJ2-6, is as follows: DAMVIQNPRYQVTQFGKPVTLSCSQTLNHNVMYWYQQKSSQAPKLLFHYYDKDFNNEADTPDNFQSRRPNTSFCFLDIRSPGLGDTAMYLCATSPQAANVLTFGAGSRLTVL.

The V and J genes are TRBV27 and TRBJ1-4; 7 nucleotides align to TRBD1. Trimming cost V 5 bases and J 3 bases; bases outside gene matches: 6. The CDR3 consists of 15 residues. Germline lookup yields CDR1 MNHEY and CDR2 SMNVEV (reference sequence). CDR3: CASSPGTVANEKLFF. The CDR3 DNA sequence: TGTGCCAGCAGTCCAGGGACAGTAGCTAATGAAAAACTGTTTTTT.

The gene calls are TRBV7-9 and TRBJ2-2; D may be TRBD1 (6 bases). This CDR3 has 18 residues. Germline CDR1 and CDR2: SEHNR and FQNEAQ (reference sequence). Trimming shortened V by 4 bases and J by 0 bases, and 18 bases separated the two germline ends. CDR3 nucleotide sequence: TGTGCCAGCAGCTCTGGCGCCAGGGGTACCACGAACACCGGGGAGCTGTTTTTT. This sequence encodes CASSSGARGTTNTGELFF.

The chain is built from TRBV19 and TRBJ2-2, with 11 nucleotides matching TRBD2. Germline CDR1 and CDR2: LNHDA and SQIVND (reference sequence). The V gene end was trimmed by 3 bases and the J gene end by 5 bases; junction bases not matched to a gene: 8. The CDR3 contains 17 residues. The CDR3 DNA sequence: TGTGCCAGTAGTATCTTCCTAGCGGGGGGATGGACCGGGGAGCTGTTTTTT. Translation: CASSIFLAGGWTGELFF. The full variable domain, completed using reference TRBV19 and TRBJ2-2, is DGGITQSPKYLFRKEGQNVTLSCEQNLNHDAMYWYRQDPGQGLRLIYYSQIVNDFQKGDIAEGYSVSREKKESFPLTVTSAQKNPTAFYLCASSIFLAGGWTGELFFGEGSRLTVL.

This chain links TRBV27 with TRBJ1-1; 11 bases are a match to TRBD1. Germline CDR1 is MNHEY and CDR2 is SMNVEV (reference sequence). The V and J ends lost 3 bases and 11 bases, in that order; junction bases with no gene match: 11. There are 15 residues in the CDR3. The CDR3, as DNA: TGTGCCAGCAGTTTGGGGACAGGGGGAGGAATGGAGGCTTTCTTT. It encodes CASSLGTGGGMEAFF.

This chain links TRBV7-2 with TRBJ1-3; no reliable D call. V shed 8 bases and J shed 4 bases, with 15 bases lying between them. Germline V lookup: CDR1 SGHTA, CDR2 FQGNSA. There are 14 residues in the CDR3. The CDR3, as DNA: TGTGCCAGCCGATCCCCATCCGCCGGAAACACCATATATTTT. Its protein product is CASRSPSAGNTIYF.

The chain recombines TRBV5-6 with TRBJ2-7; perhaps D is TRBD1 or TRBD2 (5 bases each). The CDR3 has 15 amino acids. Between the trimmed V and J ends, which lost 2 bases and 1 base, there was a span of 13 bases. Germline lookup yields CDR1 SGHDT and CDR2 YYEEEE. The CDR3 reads CASSFGQGESYEQYV. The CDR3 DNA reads TGTGCCAGCAGCTTTGGGCAGGGAGAGTCCTACGAGCAGTACGTC.

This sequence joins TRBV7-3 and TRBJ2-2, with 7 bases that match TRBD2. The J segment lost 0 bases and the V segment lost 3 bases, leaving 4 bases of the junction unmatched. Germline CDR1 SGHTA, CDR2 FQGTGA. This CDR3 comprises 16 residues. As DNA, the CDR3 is TGTGCCAGCAGCTTTGCTAGCGGTGCGAACACCGGGGAGCTGTTTTTT. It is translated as CASSFASGANTGELFF.

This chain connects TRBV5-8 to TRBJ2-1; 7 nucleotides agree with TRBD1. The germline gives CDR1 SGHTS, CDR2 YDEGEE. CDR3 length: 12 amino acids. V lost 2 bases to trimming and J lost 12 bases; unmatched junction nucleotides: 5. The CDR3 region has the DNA TGTGCCAGCAGCTTACAGGGGCAAGGGCAGTTCTTC. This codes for CASSLQGQGQFF.

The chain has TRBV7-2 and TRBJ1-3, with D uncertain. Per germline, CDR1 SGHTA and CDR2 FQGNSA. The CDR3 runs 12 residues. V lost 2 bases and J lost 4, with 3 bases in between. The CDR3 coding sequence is TGTGCCAGCAGCTTACCAGGAAACACCATATATTTT. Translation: CASSLPGNTIYF.